This TCR beta chain was sequenced for a study of blood T cell repertoires in COVID-19. Study-wide background: The United States, Italy and Spain provided the acute and convalescent COVID-19 samples. Sample material is recorded as cDNA or gDNA derived from T cells, B-cell-depleted T cells, or PBMCs.

Per the original data handling: Quantification of nucleated cells was approximated via reference gene primer amplification. Profiled with immunoSEQ multiplex PCR; TCRdb holds only in-frame clones, not every one. V, J and clone size were drawn from that table, and D and trimming were deduced from the DNA. The sample lists fewer than 70,000 clones; 75% to 85% were seen once. V shed 3 bases and J shed 4 bases, with 14 bases lying between them. The V gene's germline CDR1 is MNHNY and CDR2 SVGAGI (reference sequence). CDR3 length equals 15 residues. The chain joins TRBV6-6 to TRBJ2-3, with D maybe TRBD1 (6 bases). The sample comprised peripheral blood. The receptor comes from a woman aged 60 to 75 with acute or convalescent COVID-19. CDR3 coding DNA: TGTGCCAGCAGTTATGAGGGGGTGAGGTCAGATACGCAGTATTTT. It is translated as CASSYEGVRSDTQYF.